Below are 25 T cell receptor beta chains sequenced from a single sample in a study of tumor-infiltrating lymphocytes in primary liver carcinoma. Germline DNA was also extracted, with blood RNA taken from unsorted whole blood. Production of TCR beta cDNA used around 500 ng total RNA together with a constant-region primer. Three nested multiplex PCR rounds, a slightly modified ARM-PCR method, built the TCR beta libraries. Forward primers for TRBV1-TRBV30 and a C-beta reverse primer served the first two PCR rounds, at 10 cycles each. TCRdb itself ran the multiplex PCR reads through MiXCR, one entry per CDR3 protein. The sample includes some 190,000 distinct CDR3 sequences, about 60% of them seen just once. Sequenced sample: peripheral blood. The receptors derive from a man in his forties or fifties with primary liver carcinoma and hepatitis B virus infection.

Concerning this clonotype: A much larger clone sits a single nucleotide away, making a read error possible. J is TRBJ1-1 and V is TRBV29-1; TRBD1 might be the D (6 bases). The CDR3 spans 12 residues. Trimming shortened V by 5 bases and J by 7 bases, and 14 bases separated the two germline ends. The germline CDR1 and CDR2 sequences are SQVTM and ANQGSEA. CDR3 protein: CSVTDSYIEAFF. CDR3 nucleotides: TGCAGCGTTACGGACAGCTACATTGAAGCTTTCTTT.

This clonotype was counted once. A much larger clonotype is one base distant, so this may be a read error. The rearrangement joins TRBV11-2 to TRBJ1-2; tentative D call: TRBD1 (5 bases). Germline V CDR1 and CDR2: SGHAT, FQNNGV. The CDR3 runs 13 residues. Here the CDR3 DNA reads TGTGTCAGCAGCCGTCAGGGAAGCTATGGCTACACCTTC. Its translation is CVSSRQGSYGYTF.

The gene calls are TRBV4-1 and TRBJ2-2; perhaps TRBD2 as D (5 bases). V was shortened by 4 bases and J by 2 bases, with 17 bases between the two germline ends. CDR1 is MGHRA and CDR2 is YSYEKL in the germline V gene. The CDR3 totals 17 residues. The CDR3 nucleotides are TGCGCCAGCAGCCGATCACCCGGGATAATCAACACCGGGGAGCTGTTTTTT. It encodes CASSRSPGIINTGELFF.

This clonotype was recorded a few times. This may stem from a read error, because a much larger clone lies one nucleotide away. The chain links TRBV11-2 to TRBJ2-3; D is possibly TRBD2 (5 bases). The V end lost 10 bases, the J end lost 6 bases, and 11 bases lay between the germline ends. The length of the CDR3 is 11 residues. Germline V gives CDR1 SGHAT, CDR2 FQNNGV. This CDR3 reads CAITREDTQYF. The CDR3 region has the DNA TGTGCCATCACTAGGGAGGATACGCAGTATTTT.

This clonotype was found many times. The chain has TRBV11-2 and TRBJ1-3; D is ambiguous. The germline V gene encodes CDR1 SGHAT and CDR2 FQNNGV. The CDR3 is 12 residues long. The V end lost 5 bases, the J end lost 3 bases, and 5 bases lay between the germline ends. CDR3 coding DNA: TGTGCCAGCAGCCTCAATGGAAACACCATATATTTT. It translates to CASSLNGNTIYF.

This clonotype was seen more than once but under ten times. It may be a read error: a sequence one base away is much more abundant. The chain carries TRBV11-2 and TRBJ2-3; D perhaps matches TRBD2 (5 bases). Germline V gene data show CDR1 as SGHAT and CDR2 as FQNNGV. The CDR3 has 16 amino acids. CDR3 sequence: CAGSLEGRRGTDTQYF. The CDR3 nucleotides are TGTGCCGGCAGCTTAGAGGGCAGGAGAGGGACAGATACGCAGTATTTT.

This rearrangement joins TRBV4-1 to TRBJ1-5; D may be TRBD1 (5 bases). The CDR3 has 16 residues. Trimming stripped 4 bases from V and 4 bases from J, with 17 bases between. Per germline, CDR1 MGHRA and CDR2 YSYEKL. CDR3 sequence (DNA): TGCGCCAGCAGCCCTAATCCTCGGACACTTAATCAGCCCCAGCATTTT. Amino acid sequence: CASSPNPRTLNQPQHF.

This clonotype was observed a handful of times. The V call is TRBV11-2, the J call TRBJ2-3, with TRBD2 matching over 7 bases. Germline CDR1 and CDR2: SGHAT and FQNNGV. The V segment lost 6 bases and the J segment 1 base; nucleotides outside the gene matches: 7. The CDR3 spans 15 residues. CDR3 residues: CASRLEAGGTDTQYF. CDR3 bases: TGTGCCAGCAGACTAGAGGCGGGAGGCACAGATACGCAGTATTTT.

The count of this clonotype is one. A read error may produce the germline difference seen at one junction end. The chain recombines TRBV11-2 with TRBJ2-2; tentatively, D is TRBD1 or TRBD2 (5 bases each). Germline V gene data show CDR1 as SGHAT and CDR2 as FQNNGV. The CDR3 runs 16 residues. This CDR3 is CASSAPGRTNTGELSF. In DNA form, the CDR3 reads TGTGCCAGTAGCGCCCCGGGACGAACAAACACCGGGGAGCTGTCTTTT.

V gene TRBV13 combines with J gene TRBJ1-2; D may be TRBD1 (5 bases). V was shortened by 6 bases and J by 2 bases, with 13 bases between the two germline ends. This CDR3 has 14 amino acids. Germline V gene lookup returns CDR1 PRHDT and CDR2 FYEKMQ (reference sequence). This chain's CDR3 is CASSSNGGNYGYTF. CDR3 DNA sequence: TGTGCCAGCAGTTCTAATGGGGGGAACTATGGCTACACCTTC.

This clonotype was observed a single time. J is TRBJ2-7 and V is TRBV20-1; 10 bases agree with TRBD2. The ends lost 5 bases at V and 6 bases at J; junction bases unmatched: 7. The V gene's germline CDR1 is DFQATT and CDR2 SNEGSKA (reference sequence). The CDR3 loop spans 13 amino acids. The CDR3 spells CSAAGLAGVEQYF. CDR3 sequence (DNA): TGCAGTGCTGCGGGTCTAGCGGGAGTCGAGCAGTACTTC.

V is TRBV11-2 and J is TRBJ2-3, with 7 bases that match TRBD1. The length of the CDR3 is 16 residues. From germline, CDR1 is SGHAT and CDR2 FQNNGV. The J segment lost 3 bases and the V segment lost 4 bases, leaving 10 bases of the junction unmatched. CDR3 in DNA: TGTGCCAGCAGCTGGAGCTGTTTGACAGGGACAGATACGCAGTATTTT. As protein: CASSWSCLTGTDTQYF.

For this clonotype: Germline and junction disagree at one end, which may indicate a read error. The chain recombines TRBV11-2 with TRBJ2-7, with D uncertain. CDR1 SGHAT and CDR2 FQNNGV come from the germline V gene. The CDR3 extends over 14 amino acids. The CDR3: CASSLIGYSYEQYF. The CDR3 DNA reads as TGTGCCAGCAGCCTGATAGGGTATTCCTATGAGCAGTACTTC.

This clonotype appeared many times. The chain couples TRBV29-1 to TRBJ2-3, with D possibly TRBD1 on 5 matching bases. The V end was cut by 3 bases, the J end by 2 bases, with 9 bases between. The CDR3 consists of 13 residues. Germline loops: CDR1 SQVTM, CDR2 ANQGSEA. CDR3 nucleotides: TGCAGCGTTGAGTTGGACAACACAGATACGCAGTATTTT. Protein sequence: CSVELDNTDTQYF.

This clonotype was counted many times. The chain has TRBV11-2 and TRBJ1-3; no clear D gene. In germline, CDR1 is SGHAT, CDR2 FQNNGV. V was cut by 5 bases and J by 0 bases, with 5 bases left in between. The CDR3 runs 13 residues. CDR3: CASSQSSGNTIYF. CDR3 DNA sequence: TGTGCCAGCAGCCAGAGCTCTGGAAACACCATATATTTT.

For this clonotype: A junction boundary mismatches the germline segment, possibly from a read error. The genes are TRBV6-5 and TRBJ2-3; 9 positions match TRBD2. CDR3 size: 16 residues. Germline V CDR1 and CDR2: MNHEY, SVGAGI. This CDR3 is CTSSPSSGIEADTQYF. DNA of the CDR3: TGTACCAGCAGTCCCTCTAGCGGGATCGAGGCAGATACGCAGTATTTT.

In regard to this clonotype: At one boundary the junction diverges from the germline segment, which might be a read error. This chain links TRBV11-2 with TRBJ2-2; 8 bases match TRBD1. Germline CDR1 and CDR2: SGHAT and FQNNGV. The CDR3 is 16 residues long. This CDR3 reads CASSIDRGFVAGELFF. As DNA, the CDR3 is TGTGCCAGCAGCATAGACAGGGGTTTCGTCGCCGGGGAGCTGTTTTTC.

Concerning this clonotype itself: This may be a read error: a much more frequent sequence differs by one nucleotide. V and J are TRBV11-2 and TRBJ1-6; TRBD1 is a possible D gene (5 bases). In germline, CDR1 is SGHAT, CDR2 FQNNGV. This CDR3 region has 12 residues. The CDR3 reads CASGLGDSPLHF. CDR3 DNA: TGTGCCAGCGGCTTGGGGGATTCACCCCTCCACTTT.

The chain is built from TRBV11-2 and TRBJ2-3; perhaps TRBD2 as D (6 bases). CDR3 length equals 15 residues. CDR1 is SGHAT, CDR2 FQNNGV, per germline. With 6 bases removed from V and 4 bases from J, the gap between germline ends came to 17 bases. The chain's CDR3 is CASRFMGGSADTQYF. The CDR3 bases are TGTGCCAGCAGATTTATGGGGGGAAGCGCAGATACGCAGTATTTT.

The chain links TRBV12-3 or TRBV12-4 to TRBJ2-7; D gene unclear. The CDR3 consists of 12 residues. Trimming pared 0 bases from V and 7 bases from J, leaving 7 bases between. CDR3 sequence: CASSLAYGEQYF. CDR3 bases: TGTGCCAGCAGTTTAGCCTATGGGGAGCAGTACTTC.

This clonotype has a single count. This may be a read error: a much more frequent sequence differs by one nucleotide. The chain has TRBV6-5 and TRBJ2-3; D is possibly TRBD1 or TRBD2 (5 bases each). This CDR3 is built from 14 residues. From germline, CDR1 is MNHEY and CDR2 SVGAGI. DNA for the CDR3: TGTGCCAGCAGTAACCGGGACGGCACAGATAAGCAGTATTTT. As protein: CASSNRDGTDKQYF.

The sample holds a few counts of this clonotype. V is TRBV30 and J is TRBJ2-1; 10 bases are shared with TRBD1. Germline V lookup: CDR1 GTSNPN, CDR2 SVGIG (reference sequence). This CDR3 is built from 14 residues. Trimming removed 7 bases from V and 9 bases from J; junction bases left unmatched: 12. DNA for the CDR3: TGTGCCTCGGAGGGGGACAGGGGTGTTGGTGAGCAGTTCTTC. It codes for CASEGDRGVGEQFF.

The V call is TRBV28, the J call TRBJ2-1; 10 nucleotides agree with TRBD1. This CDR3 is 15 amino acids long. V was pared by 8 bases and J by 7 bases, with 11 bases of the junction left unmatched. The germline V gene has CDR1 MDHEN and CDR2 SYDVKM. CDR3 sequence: CASASPGQGTNEQFF. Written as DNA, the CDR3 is TGTGCCAGCGCCTCCCCGGGACAGGGGACGAATGAGCAGTTCTTC.

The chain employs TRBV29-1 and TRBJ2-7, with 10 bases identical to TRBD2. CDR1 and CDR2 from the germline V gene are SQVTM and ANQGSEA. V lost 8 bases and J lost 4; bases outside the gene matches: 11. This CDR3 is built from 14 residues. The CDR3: CSPQKREGGYEQYF. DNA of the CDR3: TGCAGCCCACAGAAGCGGGAGGGGGGGTACGAGCAGTACTTC.

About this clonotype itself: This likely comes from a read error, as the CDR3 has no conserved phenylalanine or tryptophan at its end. CDR3 sequence reads: CSVDAGQGNTEAFI. The CDR3 DNA reads TGTAGCGTAGACGCTGGACAGGGAAACACTGAAGCTTTCATT. The chain recombines TRBV29-1 with TRBJ1-1; TRBD1 agrees at 8 bases. Germline V lookup: CDR1 SQVTM, CDR2 ANQGSEA. The CDR3 is 14 residues long.